This is a list of T cell receptor beta chains from one sample in a study of blood T cells in healthy people across ages. One entry per CDR3 protein results from TCRdb running MiXCR on the 5' RACE reads. The sample shows 650,000 to 1,000,000 distinct CDR3 sequences, 35% to 40% of them seen only once. The material sequenced was blood. The source of these receptors is a man between 18 and 35 years old in good health. Each CDR3 is given with its conserved first and last residue. A D gene is named only where the DNA matches it firmly. Not all rows give a size; the values are once, few, many and, for expanded clones, a class.

D gene,V gene,clone size,J gene,CDR3 protein,CDR3 DNA
.,TRBV7-2,few,TRBJ2-7,CASSLVAGSYEQYF,TGTGCCAGCAGCTTAGTTGCAGGGAGCTACGAGCAGTACTTC
TRBD2,TRBV11-2,few,TRBJ2-3,CASSIYLAGGTDTQYF,TGTGCCAGCAGCATCTATCTAGCGGGGGGCACAGATACGCAGTATTTT
TRBD1,TRBV18,few,TRBJ2-3,CASSHADRGQDTQYF,TGTGCCAGCTCACACGCAGACAGGGGGCAGGATACGCAGTATTTT
TRBD1,TRBV5-1,.,TRBJ1-2,CASSGGQGDNYGYTF,TGCGCCAGCAGCGGGGGACAGGGCGATAACTATGGCTACACCTTC
TRBD1,TRBV6-5,.,TRBJ1-4,CASSLDRALGKLFF,TGTGCCAGCAGCCTGGACAGGGCCCTTGGAAAACTGTTTTTT
TRBD1,TRBV4-2,few,TRBJ2-7,CASSHEQGRVGEQYF,TGTGCCAGCAGCCACGAACAGGGGAGAGTTGGCGAGCAGTACTTC
TRBD1,TRBV5-1,.,TRBJ1-2,CASSPAGWTGKDYGYTF,TGCGCCAGCAGCCCAGCCGGGTGGACAGGGAAGGACTATGGCTACACCTTC
.,TRBV4-1,.,TRBJ2-5,CASSQDWWGIVETQYF,TGCGCCAGCAGCCAAGATTGGTGGGGGATCGTGGAGACCCAGTACTTC
TRBD2,TRBV6-2/TRBV6-3,few,TRBJ2-3,CASSYGTIFSLAQYF,TGTGCCAGCAGTTACGGGACTATTTTTTCTCTTGCGCAGTATTTT
.,TRBV6-2/TRBV6-3,.,TRBJ2-5,CASSYGAEETQYF,TGTGCCAGCAGTTACGGAGCGGAGGAGACCCAGTACTTC
TRBD1,TRBV5-1,.,TRBJ1-4,CASSGLGDRDEKLFF,TGCGCCAGCAGCGGCCTGGGGGACAGGGATGAAAAACTGTTTTTT
TRBD1,TRBV12-3/TRBV12-4,.,TRBJ2-1,CASSWGDRVSHNEQFF,TGTGCCAGCAGTTGGGGAGACAGGGTTAGCCACAATGAGCAGTTCTTC
.,TRBV12-3/TRBV12-4,many,TRBJ1-2,CASSFSTNRNTF,TGTGCCAGCAGTTTCTCCACCAATAGGAACACCTTC
TRBD1,TRBV10-3,few,TRBJ1-2,CAISESSGDRNYGYTF,TGTGCCATCAGTGAGTCCTCTGGGGACAGGAACTATGGCTACACCTTC
.,TRBV4-2,.,TRBJ1-5,CASSPGLGQGLNQPQHF,TGTGCCAGCAGCCCAGGGTTGGGGCAGGGACTCAATCAGCCCCAGCATTTT
TRBD1,TRBV4-1,.,TRBJ1-2,CASSQGLDRANYGYTF,TGCGCCAGCAGCCAAGGGCTAGACAGGGCTAACTATGGCTACACCTTC
.,TRBV5-6,.,TRBJ2-7,CASSSGLLSSYEQYF,TGTGCCAGCAGCTCGGGACTCCTAAGCTCCTACGAGCAGTACTTC